Included here is one T cell receptor (beta chain) sequence, with context. This sample is drawn from a study of blood T cell repertoires in COVID-19. Produced via immunoSEQ multiplex PCR; TCRdb's table is partial and in-frame only. The top ten clones hold 2% to 2.5% of a sample with under 250,000 clones, roughly 84% of them seen once. What was sequenced was peripheral blood. The sequence derives from a woman aged 55-70 years with acute or convalescent COVID-19.

The CDR3 sequence: CATSVRGYEQYF. The DNA for the CDR3 is TGTGCTACCTCAGTACGAGGCTACGAGCAGTACTTC. J is TRBJ2-7 and V is TRBV6-6; the D is unclear. The germline CDR1 and CDR2 sequences are MNHNY and SVGAGI (reference sequence). This CDR3 is 12 amino acids long.